This TCR beta chain derives from a study of T cells in Graves' hyperthyroidism and ophthalmopathy. The study's findings and limits: Median prediction lead before ophthalmopathy onset was 6.5 months with the model. The authors' 13 V-J model separated ophthalmopathy from stable hyperthyroidism.

After removal of 3 bases from V and 4 bases from J, the junction contained 12 bases not matched to a gene. The CDR3 consists of 16 residues. The germline V gene has CDR1 MNHEY and CDR2 SVGAGI. About this clonotype itself: The antigen is unknown.

From RNA transcripts, TCR beta CDR3 regions were amplified. Primed by the HTBI set, a first-round RT-PCR was run on the TCR CDR3. TCRdb passed the multiplex PCR reads through MiXCR, listing each CDR3 protein once. The sample has 500,000 to 550,000 distinct CDR3 sequences, roughly 20% seen once. PBMCs were sourced from roughly 9.7 ml fresh peripheral blood. The sequenced material came from blood. The chain has TRBV6-5 and TRBJ2-7; TRBD2 agrees at 7 bases. This clonotype was obtained from a man in his late teens or twenties with Graves' hyperthyroidism. CDR3: CASSYPPSGTRYEQYF. The CDR3 nucleotides are TGTGCCAGCAGTTATCCTCCTAGCGGAACCCGGTACGAGCAGTACTTC.